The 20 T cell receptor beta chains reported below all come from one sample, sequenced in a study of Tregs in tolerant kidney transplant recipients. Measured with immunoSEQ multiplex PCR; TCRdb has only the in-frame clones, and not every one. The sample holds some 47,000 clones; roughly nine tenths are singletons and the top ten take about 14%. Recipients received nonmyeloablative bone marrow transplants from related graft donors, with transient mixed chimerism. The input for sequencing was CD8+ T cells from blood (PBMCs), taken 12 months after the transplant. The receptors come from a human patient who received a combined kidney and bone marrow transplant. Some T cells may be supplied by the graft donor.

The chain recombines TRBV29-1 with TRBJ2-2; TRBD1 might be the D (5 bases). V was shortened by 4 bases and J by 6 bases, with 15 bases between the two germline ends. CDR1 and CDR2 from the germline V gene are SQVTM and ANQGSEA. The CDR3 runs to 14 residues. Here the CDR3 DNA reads TGCAGCGTTGCTTTACAGGAAGGGTCCGGGGAGCTGTTTTTT. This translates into CSVALQEGSGELFF.

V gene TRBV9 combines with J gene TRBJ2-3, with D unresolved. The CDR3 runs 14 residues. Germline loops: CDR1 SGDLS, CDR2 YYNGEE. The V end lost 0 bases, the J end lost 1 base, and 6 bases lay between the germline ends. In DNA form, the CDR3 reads TGTGCCAGCAGCGTAGTTGGCCGCACAGATACGCAGTATTTT. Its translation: CASSVVGRTDTQYF.

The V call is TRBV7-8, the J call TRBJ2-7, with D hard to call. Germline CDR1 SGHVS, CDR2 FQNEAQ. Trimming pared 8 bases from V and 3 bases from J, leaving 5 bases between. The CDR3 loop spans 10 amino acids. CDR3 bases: TGTGCCAGCGCCGGCTACGAGCAGTACTTC. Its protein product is CASAGYEQYF.

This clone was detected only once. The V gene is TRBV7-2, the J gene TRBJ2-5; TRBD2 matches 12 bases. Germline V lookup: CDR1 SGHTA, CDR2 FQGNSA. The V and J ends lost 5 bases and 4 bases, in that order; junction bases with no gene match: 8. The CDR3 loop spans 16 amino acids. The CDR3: CASSPATSGRLETQYF. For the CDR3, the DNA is TGTGCCAGCAGCCCTGCGACTAGCGGGAGATTAGAGACCCAGTACTTC.

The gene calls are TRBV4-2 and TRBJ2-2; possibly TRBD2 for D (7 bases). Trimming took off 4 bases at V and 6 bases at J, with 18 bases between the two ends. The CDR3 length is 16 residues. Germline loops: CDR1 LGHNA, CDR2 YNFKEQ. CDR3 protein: CASSPRIGGAPGELFF. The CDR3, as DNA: TGTGCCAGCAGCCCAAGGATAGGGGGGGCCCCCGGGGAGCTGTTTTTT.

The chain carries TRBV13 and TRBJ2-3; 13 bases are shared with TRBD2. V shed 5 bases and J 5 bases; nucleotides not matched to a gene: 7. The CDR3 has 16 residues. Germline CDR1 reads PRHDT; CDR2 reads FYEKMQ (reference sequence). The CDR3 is CASSQPGLAGRDTQYF. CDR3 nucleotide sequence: TGTGCCAGCAGCCAACCGGGACTAGCGGGGAGAGATACGCAGTATTTT.

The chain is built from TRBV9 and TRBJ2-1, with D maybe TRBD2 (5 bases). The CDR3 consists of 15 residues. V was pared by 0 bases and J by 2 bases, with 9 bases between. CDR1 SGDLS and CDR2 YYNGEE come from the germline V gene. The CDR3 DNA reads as TGTGCCAGCAGCGTAGGAAGGACTCCCTACAATGAGCAGTTCTTC. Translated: CASSVGRTPYNEQFF.

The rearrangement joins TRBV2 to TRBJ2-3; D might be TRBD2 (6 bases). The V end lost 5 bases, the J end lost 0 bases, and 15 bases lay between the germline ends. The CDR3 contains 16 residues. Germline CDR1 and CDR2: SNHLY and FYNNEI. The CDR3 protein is CASSFAGTASTDTQYF. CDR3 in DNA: TGTGCCAGCAGTTTCGCCGGGACTGCTAGCACAGATACGCAGTATTTT.

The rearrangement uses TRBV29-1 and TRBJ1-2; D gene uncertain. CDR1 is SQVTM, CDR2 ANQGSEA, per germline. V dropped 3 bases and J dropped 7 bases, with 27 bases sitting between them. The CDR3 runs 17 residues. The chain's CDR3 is CSVDWGSGNPVQRGYTF. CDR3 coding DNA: TGCAGCGTTGATTGGGGTTCGGGAAACCCGGTCCAGCGTGGCTACACCTTC. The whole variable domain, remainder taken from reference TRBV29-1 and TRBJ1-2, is SAVISQKPSRDICQRGTSLTIQCQVDSQVTMMFWYRQQPGQSLTLIATANQGSEATYESGFVIDKFPISRPNLTFSTLTVSNMSPEDSSIYLCSVDWGSGNPVQRGYTFGSGTRLTVV.

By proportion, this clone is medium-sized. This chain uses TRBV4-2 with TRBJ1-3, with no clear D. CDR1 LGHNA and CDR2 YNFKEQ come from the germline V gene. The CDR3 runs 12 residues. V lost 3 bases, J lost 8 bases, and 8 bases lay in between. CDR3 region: CASSHGEDTIYF. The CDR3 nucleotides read TGTGCCAGCAGCCACGGGGAGGACACCATATATTTT.

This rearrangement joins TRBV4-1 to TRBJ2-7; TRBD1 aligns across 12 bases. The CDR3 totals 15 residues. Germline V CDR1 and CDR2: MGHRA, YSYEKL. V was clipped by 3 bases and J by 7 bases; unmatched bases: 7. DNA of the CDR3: TGCGCCAGCAGCCACGTCGGGACAGGGGGCCTGGAGCAGTACTTC. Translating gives CASSHVGTGGLEQYF.

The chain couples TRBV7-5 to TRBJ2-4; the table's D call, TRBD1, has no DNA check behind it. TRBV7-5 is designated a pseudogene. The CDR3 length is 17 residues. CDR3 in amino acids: CVRSLANRGQAKNIQYF. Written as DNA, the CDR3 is TGTGTCAGAAGCTTAGCTAACAGGGGGCAAGCCAAAAACATTCAGTACTTC.

The CDR3 is CASRSGPPLHF. The CDR3, as DNA: TGTGCCAGCAGATCAGGGCCACCCCTCCACTTT. This chain links TRBV27 with TRBJ1-6; D might be TRBD1 (5 bases). V dropped 6 bases and J dropped 11 bases, with 8 bases sitting between them. The CDR3 totals 11 residues. CDR1 is MNHEY, CDR2 SMNVEV, per germline (reference sequence).

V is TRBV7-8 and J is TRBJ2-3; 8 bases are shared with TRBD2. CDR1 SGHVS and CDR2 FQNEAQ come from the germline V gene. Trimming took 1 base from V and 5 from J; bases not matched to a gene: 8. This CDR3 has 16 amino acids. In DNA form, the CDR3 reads TGTGCCAGCAGCTTAGTGGGTAGCGGGGCCGGAGATACGCAGTATTTT. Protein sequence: CASSLVGSGAGDTQYF.

The CDR3 spells CTSSQEGWRGGTGELFF. In DNA form, the CDR3 reads TGCACCAGCAGCCAAGAAGGCTGGCGGGGGGGCACCGGGGAGCTGTTTTTT. The rearrangement uses TRBV1 and TRBJ2-2; no check of the table's D call, TRBD2, against the DNA was made. TRBV1 is reported as a pseudogene. The CDR3 length is 17 residues.

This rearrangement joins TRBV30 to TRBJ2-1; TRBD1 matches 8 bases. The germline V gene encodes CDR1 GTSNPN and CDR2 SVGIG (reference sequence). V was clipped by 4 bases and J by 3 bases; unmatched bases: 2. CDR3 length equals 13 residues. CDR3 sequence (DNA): TGTGCCTGGATGGGGACAGGCTACAATGAGCAGTTCTTC. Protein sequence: CAWMGTGYNEQFF. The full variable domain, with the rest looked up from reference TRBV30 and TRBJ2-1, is SQTIHQWPATLVQPVGSPLSLECTVEGTSNPNLYWYRQAAGRGLQLLFYSVGIGQISSEVPQNLSASRPQDRQFILSSKKLLLSDSGFYLCAWMGTGYNEQFFGPGTRLTVL.

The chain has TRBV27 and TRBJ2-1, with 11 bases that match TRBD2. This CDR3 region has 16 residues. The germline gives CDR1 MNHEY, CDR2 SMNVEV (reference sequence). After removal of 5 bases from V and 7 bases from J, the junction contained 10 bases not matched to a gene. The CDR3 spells CASSPLPSGGLNEQFF. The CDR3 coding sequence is TGTGCCAGCAGTCCTCTGCCTAGCGGGGGGTTAAATGAGCAGTTCTTC.

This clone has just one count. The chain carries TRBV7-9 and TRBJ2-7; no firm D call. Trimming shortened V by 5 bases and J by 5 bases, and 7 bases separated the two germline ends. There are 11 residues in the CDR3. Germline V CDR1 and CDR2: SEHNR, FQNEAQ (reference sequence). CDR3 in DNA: TGTGCCAGCAGCCCTTCTAACGAGCAGTACTTC. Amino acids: CASSPSNEQYF.

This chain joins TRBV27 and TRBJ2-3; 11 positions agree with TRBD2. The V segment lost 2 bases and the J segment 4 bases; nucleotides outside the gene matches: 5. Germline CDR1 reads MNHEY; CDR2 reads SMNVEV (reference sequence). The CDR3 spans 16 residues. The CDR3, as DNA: TGTGCCAGCAGTTTAATGCTAGCGGGAGGTCCAGATACGCAGTATTTT. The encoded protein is CASSLMLAGGPDTQYF.

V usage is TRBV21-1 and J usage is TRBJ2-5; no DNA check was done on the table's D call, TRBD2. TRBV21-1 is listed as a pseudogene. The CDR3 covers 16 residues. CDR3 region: CASSKMELRGAETQYF. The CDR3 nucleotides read TGTGCCAGCAGCAAAATGGAATTGCGGGGGGCGGAGACCCAGTACTTC.